This T cell receptor beta chain is drawn from a study of blood T cell repertoires in COVID-19. Study information: COVID-19 samples collected from the United States, Italy and Spain covered acute and convalescent phases. PBMCs, B-cell-depleted T cells, or T cells provided the cDNA or gDNA that made up the material.

As processed by the authors: Estimation of nucleated cell counts relied on the amplification of reference gene primers. The protocol was immunoSEQ multiplex PCR, while the TCRdb copy is restricted to in-frame clones and leaves out a portion. That table gives V, J and clone size, and the DNA gave D and trimming. The sample has 150,000 to 200,000 clones, about 92% seen once. The length of the CDR3 is 14 residues. Germline assignment: CDR1 SGHRS and CDR2 YFSETQ. Trimming shortened V by 0 bases and J by 2 bases, and 9 bases separated the two germline ends. This receptor was obtained from a man aged 55 to 70 with active or convalescent COVID-19. V gene TRBV5-1 combines with J gene TRBJ2-7; D is ambiguous. The sequenced sample was peripheral blood. The CDR3, as DNA: TGCGCCAGCAGCTTGGACTTGAGTCCCTACGAGCAGTACTTC. This codes for CASSLDLSPYEQYF.